Listed below are T cell receptor beta chains from one sample, sequenced in a study of blood T cell repertoires in COVID-19. TCRdb keeps only in-frame clones here, not all; method: immunoSEQ multiplex PCR. The sample lists 200,000 to 250,000 clones, 65% to 90% occurring once. Sequencing was performed on peripheral blood. These receptors originate from a man aged 50 to 59 with active or convalescent COVID-19. The CDR3 runs from the conserved cysteine through the conserved F or W. The D gene is left open where the match is weak. Rows give clone size only sometimes, using once, few, many, or a class for an expanded clone.

j_gene: TRBJ2-3
abundance: .
v_gene: TRBV11-2
d_gene: TRBD1
CDR3nt: TGTGCCAGCAGCTTAGGGACAGGGGCGAACACAGATACGCAGTATTTT
CDR3aa: CASSLGTGANTDTQYF

j_gene: TRBJ2-5
abundance: .
v_gene: TRBV18
d_gene: .
CDR3nt: TGTGCCAGCTCACCACGTCAGGGGCGATTGGTAGAGACCCAGTACTTC
CDR3aa: CASSPRQGRLVETQYF

j_gene: TRBJ1-5
abundance: .
v_gene: TRBV6-2/TRBV6-3
d_gene: TRBD1
CDR3nt: TGTGCCAGCAGTCGACAGGGTGCCCCCACATCGACCCAGCATTTT
CDR3aa: CASSRQGAPTSTQHF

j_gene: TRBJ2-1
abundance: once
v_gene: TRBV7-2
d_gene: TRBD2
CDR3nt: TGTGCCAGCAGCCCTAGCGGGAGTTCCTACAATGAGCAGTTCTTC
CDR3aa: CASSPSGSSYNEQFF

j_gene: TRBJ1-2
abundance: few
v_gene: TRBV10-3
d_gene: .
CDR3nt: TGTGCCATCAGTGAGTCGGGGAGAGCTAACTATGGCTACACCTTC
CDR3aa: CAISESGRANYGYTF

j_gene: TRBJ2-6
abundance: .
v_gene: TRBV3-1/TRBV3-2
d_gene: .
CDR3nt: TGTGCCAGCAGCCAAAACGGAGTCTCTCGCTCTGGGGCCAACGTCCTGACTTTC
CDR3aa: CASSQNGVSRSGANVLTF

j_gene: TRBJ1-2
abundance: once
v_gene: TRBV14
d_gene: .
CDR3nt: TGTGCCAGCAGCCGGGTGGGACTGAGCCTGACGGGCTACACCTTC
CDR3aa: CASSRVGLSLTGYTF

j_gene: TRBJ2-5
abundance: .
v_gene: TRBV4-1
d_gene: .
CDR3nt: TGCGCCAGCAGCCGGCTGGGACAAGGGGAAGAGACCCAGTACTTC
CDR3aa: CASSRLGQGEETQYF

j_gene: TRBJ2-1
abundance: .
v_gene: TRBV18
d_gene: TRBD2
CDR3nt: TGTGCCAGCTCACCATCTAGCGGGAGAGCTGAGCAGTTCTTC
CDR3aa: CASSPSSGRAEQFF

j_gene: TRBJ2-7
abundance: .
v_gene: TRBV28
d_gene: .
CDR3nt: TGTGCCAGCAGACCCCGTGAGGTAGGCTACGAGCAGTACTTC
CDR3aa: CASRPREVGYEQYF

j_gene: TRBJ2-5
abundance: .
v_gene: TRBV28
d_gene: TRBD1
CDR3nt: TGTGCCAGCAGTTTAAGGGGGACAGGGGAGACCCAGTACTTC
CDR3aa: CASSLRGTGETQYF

j_gene: TRBJ1-3
abundance: .
v_gene: TRBV6-2/TRBV6-3
d_gene: .
CDR3nt: TGTGCCAGCAGCGATAGGACGGGAAGCTCTGGAAACACCATATATTTT
CDR3aa: CASSDRTGSSGNTIYF

j_gene: TRBJ2-1
abundance: .
v_gene: TRBV7-2
d_gene: .
CDR3nt: TGTGCCAGCAGCTTTGGGAGCGGCAATGAGCAGTTCTTC
CDR3aa: CASSFGSGNEQFF

j_gene: TRBJ2-3
abundance: few
v_gene: TRBV6-2/TRBV6-3
d_gene: TRBD2
CDR3nt: TGTGCCAGCAGCCCTTTTCGCGGGGGGGCCAGAGATACGCAGTATTTT
CDR3aa: CASSPFRGGARDTQYF

j_gene: TRBJ1-2
abundance: .
v_gene: TRBV18
d_gene: .
CDR3nt: TGTGCCAGCTCACCACCAAGGACAGAGGGGGACTATGGCTACACCTTC
CDR3aa: CASSPPRTEGDYGYTF

j_gene: TRBJ1-5
abundance: .
v_gene: TRBV19
d_gene: .
CDR3nt: TGTGCCAGTAGTATAGATCCCATCCAGCCCCAGCATTTT
CDR3aa: CASSIDPIQPQHF

j_gene: TRBJ2-7
abundance: few
v_gene: TRBV11-1
d_gene: .
CDR3nt: TGTGCCAGCAGCTTGGAACAGCTAAGCTCCTACGAGCAGTACTTC
CDR3aa: CASSLEQLSSYEQYF

j_gene: TRBJ1-3
abundance: once
v_gene: TRBV3-1/TRBV3-2
d_gene: TRBD1
CDR3nt: TGTGCCAGCAGCCATCTGACAGGGCCGAGCTCTGGAAACACCATATATTTT
CDR3aa: CASSHLTGPSSGNTIYF

j_gene: TRBJ2-1
abundance: once
v_gene: TRBV28
d_gene: TRBD1
CDR3nt: TGTGCCAGCAGTTCGCCCGGGACAGGCAACCTACGGGAGTTCTTC
CDR3aa: CASSSPGTGNLREFF

j_gene: TRBJ2-5
abundance: .
v_gene: TRBV9
d_gene: .
CDR3nt: TGTGCCAGCAGCCGCCAGGGCGGCCAAGAGACCCAGTACTTC
CDR3aa: CASSRQGGQETQYF

j_gene: TRBJ2-2
abundance: few
v_gene: TRBV29-1
d_gene: TRBD1
CDR3nt: TGCAGCGCCAGGGGGAACGTGAACACCGGGGAGCTGTTTTTT
CDR3aa: CSARGNVNTGELFF

j_gene: TRBJ1-2
abundance: .
v_gene: TRBV6-1
d_gene: TRBD1
CDR3nt: TGTGCCAGCAGTGAAGAGTACAGGGGGTATGATGGCTACACCTTC
CDR3aa: CASSEEYRGYDGYTF

j_gene: TRBJ2-3
abundance: .
v_gene: TRBV7-6
d_gene: TRBD2
CDR3nt: TGTGCCAGCAGCAGGGCGGGGGGGAGCACAGATACGCAGTATTTT
CDR3aa: CASSRAGGSTDTQYF

j_gene: TRBJ1-2
abundance: .
v_gene: TRBV7-2
d_gene: .
CDR3nt: TGTGCCAGCAGCCAAGGGCAGGGAACCTATGGCTACACCTTC
CDR3aa: CASSQGQGTYGYTF

j_gene: TRBJ2-2
abundance: .
v_gene: TRBV2
d_gene: TRBD2
CDR3nt: TGTGCCAGCAGTGAAGCGCGGGGGGGGGAGCTGTTTTTT
CDR3aa: CASSEARGGELFF

j_gene: TRBJ2-6
abundance: .
v_gene: TRBV6-2/TRBV6-3
d_gene: TRBD2
CDR3nt: TGTGCCAGCAGTTACCCTTCTTCCGGACTAGCGGGAGGGCCAAGGGCCAACGTCCTGACTTTC
CDR3aa: CASSYPSSGLAGGPRANVLTF

j_gene: TRBJ1-4
abundance: once
v_gene: TRBV18
d_gene: TRBD1
CDR3nt: TGTGCCAGCTCACCACGGACAGGGTCCCGTAATGAAAAACTGTTTTTT
CDR3aa: CASSPRTGSRNEKLFF